These T cell receptor beta chains were read from a single sample in a study of blood T cell repertoires in COVID-19. The repertoire was sequenced with immunoSEQ multiplex PCR; TCRdb's copy has only in-frame clones and lacks some. Altogether about 66,000 clones are present, about 80% being singletons, with the ten largest covering less than 8.5%. Input material: peripheral blood. The receptors here all came from a man between 60 and 70 years old with acute or convalescent COVID-19. Each CDR3 is given with its conserved first and last residue. The D gene is left open where the match is weak. A row's size may be missing; if present it is once, few, many or a size class.

D	V	length	J	size	CDR3	DNA
-	TRBV3-1/TRBV3-2	13	TRBJ1-2	-	CASSPTGNYGYTF	TGTGCCAGCAGCCCGACGGGAAACTATGGCTACACCTTC
TRBD2	TRBV19	15	TRBJ2-4	-	CASKRGHTAKNIQYF	TGTGCCAGTAAGCGGGGTCACACAGCCAAAAACATTCAGTACTTC
TRBD1	TRBV23-1	14	TRBJ2-7	-	CASSQSRDRGEQYF	TGCGCCAGCAGTCAATCCCGGGACAGGGGCGAGCAGTACTTC
-	TRBV27	13	TRBJ1-1	-	CASSSDRGGLAFF	TGTGCCAGCAGTTCGGACCGGGGAGGGTTGGCTTTCTTT
-	TRBV15	15	TRBJ1-1	once	CATSAETGGSTEAFF	TGTGCCACCAGCGCAGAAACGGGTGGGAGCACTGAAGCTTTCTTT
-	TRBV6-5	15	TRBJ1-3	-	CASSYSAGSGNTIYF	TGTGCCAGCAGTTACTCAGCAGGGTCTGGAAACACCATATATTTT
-	TRBV13	14	TRBJ1-3	-	CASSLDRSGNTIYF	TGTGCCAGCAGCTTGGACAGATCTGGAAACACCATATATTTT
TRBD1	TRBV2	12	TRBJ1-2	-	CASRGTGYGYTF	TGTGCCAGCAGAGGGACAGGCTATGGCTACACCTTC
-	TRBV5-1	14	TRBJ2-7	-	CASSFGSGSHEQYF	TGCGCCAGCAGCTTTGGATCCGGGTCCCACGAGCAGTACTTC
-	TRBV2	14	TRBJ1-4	once	CASSGWQGNEKLFF	TGTGCCAGCAGTGGGTGGCAGGGAAATGAAAAACTGTTTTTT
TRBD2	TRBV19	17	TRBJ2-3	-	CASSIGSGGPNTDTQYF	TGTGCCAGTAGTATTGGAAGCGGGGGCCCCAACACAGATACGCAGTATTTT
TRBD1	TRBV19	13	TRBJ1-5	-	CASWTGDRQPQHF	TGTGCCAGTTGGACAGGGGATAGACAGCCCCAGCATTTT
-	TRBV10-2	14	TRBJ2-3	-	CASRHRELTDTQYF	TGCGCCAGCAGACACAGAGAACTCACAGATACGCAGTATTTT
TRBD1	TRBV18	16	TRBJ1-2	-	CASSESAQGATYGYTF	TGTGCCAGCTCAGAATCAGCGCAGGGGGCGACCTATGGCTACACCTTC
-	TRBV7-2	14	TRBJ1-5	-	CASSLDRGNQPQHF	TGTGCCAGCAGCTTAGATCGGGGCAATCAGCCCCAGCATTTT
-	TRBV3-1/TRBV3-2	10	TRBJ1-1	-	CAMPGTEAFF	TGTGCCATGCCGGGGACTGAAGCTTTCTTT
-	TRBV11-2	14	TRBJ2-6	-	CASSLSEGTNVLTF	TGTGCCAGCAGCTTAAGTGAGGGAACCAACGTCCTGACTTTC
-	TRBV2	13	TRBJ1-6	few	CASSAPMRSPLHF	TGTGCCAGCAGTGCCCCTATGAGGTCACCCCTCCACTTT
-	TRBV10-3	13	TRBJ2-5	-	CAISFGQQETQYF	TGTGCCATCAGTTTCGGACAGCAAGAGACCCAGTACTTC
TRBD2	TRBV11-3	15	TRBJ2-3	once	CASSLRAGGTDTQYF	TGTGCCAGCAGCTTACGGGCGGGGGGGACAGATACGCAGTATTTT
-	TRBV6-5	11	TRBJ2-3	-	CASSFQGTQYF	TGTGCCAGCAGTTTTCAGGGTACGCAGTATTTT
TRBD1	TRBV14	17	TRBJ1-2	-	CASSQSLPSAGGAGYTF	TGTGCCAGCAGCCAATCATTACCCAGCGCAGGGGGCGCGGGCTACACCTTC
TRBD1	TRBV7-9	18	TRBJ1-4	-	CASSLATTGGLPNEKLFF	TGTGCCAGCAGCTTAGCGACCACAGGGGGGCTGCCTAATGAAAAACTGTTTTTT
-	TRBV5-6	13	TRBJ2-5	-	CASSLSNRQTQYF	TGTGCCAGCAGCTTGTCCAACAGACAGACCCAGTACTTC